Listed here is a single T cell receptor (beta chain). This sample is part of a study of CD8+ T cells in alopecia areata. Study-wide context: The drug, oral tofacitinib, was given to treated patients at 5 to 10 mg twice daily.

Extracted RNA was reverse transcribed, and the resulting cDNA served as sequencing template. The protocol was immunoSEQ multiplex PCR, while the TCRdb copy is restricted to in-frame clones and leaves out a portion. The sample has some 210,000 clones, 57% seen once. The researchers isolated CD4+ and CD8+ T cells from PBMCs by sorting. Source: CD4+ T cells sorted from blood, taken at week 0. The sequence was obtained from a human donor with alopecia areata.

CDR3 sequence: CAWSVDRGNYGYTF. The DNA for the CDR3 is TGTGCCTGGAGTGTAGATCGGGGAAACTATGGCTACACCTTC. V usage is TRBV30 and J usage is TRBJ1-2; D ambiguous. V was shortened by 0 bases and J by 2 bases, with 10 bases between the two germline ends. Per the germline V gene, CDR1 is GTSNPN and CDR2 is SVGIG (reference sequence). The CDR3 loop spans 14 amino acids.